This record looks at one T cell receptor (beta chain) sequence and its context. Its antigen remains undetermined. It has no much larger one-base neighbor in the sample; base qualities were not kept. This record belongs to a study of blood T cell repertoires in COVID-19 (dated by TCRdb to about 2020). Study-level background: Collaborator samples came from the United States, Italy and Spain and covered acute and convalescent phases of COVID-19. The prospective study material was composed of cDNA or gDNA derived from T cells, B-cell-depleted T cells, or PBMCs. The dataset comprised deeply sampled blood TCRbeta repertoires from subjects exposed to, actively infected with, or recovered from COVID-19. A freely available public database, intended as a resource for researchers studying the immune response to SARS-CoV-2, is where the repertoires were released. The samples were drawn from two sources: the first 160 participants of the ongoing ImmuneRACE study, and some 1,300 subjects contributed by 6 global collaborators. Nearly every sample came with metadata listing a de-identified subject ID, COVID-19 status, age in years and sex. HLA class I and class II types, where available, came from metadata supplied by the sample provider rather than from assay-based typing.

General findings and caveats noted by the study authors: The quantity of clinical and demographic metadata differed by source and by participant and was supplied without curation.

Participants in the prospective study were enrolled through a virtual design, were aged roughly 18 to 90 years, and lived in fewer than 30 United States geographic areas. In the prospective study, participants were assigned to cohorts based on the clinical history participants reported in a screening survey and a study questionnaire. Recovered participants in ImmuneRACE Cohort 3 were defined by two consecutive negative NP/OP PCR tests, clearance by a healthcare professional, or resolution of symptoms. In the prospective study, whole blood, serum and a nasopharyngeal or oropharyngeal swab were collected from each participant by mobile phlebotomists. Additional blood draws and questionnaires over an approximately two-month period could optionally be provided by prospective study participants. Before DNA extraction, blood samples from the prospective study were shipped at room temperature or frozen.

Including cysteine and phenylalanine, the CDR3 has 15 amino acids. CDR3 DNA is the only sequence kept; it has 45 bases, read in frame from the first base. Ends trimmed: V by 4 bases, J by 3 bases; bases unmatched to a gene: 9. CDR1 SGHRS and CDR2 YFSETQ are derived from the germline V gene. TCRbeta CDR3 regions were amplified from genomic DNA using the immunoSEQ Assay, a bias-controlled multiplex PCR. The authors processed their data as follows. The number of nucleated cells in each sample was estimated from the amplification of reference gene primers within the assay. Sequence reads were collapsed and filtered to measure the absolute abundance of every unique TCRbeta CDR3 rearrangement. For each sample, productive Simpson clonality was calculated by taking the square root of Simpson's diversity index across productive rearrangements. TCRdb carries this immuneACCESS record with in-frame sequences only. Its versions omit some clonotypes, under half of them owing to an unresolved V gene in the studies checked, with the rest unexplained. V, J and clone size were drawn from that table, and D and trimming were deduced from the DNA. This sample comprises around 380,000 clones, about 89% of them detected only once. The top ten clones comprise roughly 1.4% of the sample.

The sequenced material came from PBMCs or T cells enriched from blood (not recorded which). The chain uses TRBV5-1 and TRBJ2-7; 8 bases in the junction line up with TRBD1. The origin of this receptor is a man aged 25-45 years who had recovered from COVID-19. In nucleotide form, the sequence is TGCGCCAGCAGCCCAGAGGACAGGGCACTCTACGAGCAGTACTTC. Its protein product is CASSPEDRALYEQYF.